This T cell receptor (beta chain) was obtained from a study of blood T cell repertoires in COVID-19. Study-level background: The United States, Italy and Spain were the sources of the acute and convalescent COVID-19 samples. T cells, B-cell-depleted T cells, or PBMCs supplied cDNA or gDNA.

Original handling: Reference gene primer amplification gave nucleated cell count estimates. Method: immunoSEQ multiplex PCR; TCRdb's copy keeps in-frame clones and lacks some. D and trimming were read from the DNA, whereas the V and J calls and clone size are those reported in that table. The sample consists of some 250,000 clones, 86% of them appearing once. The source of this sequence is a woman aged 25 to 45 who had recovered from COVID-19. The sequencing input was peripheral blood.

CDR3 in DNA: TGTGCCAGCAGCAGAGGACAGTATTCTGGAAACACCATATATTTT. It translates to CASSRGQYSGNTIYF. The rearrangement uses TRBV5-6 and TRBJ1-3; weak D call: TRBD1 (6 bases). CDR1 and CDR2 (germline): SGHDT, YYEEEE. The V gene lost 4 bases and the J gene lost 1 base, with 12 bases spanning the gap. The CDR3 contains 15 residues.